One sample yielded the 29 T cell receptor beta chains listed below, sequenced in a study of shared clonotypes between healthy human individuals. Clones were sequenced by immunoSEQ multiplex PCR, and TCRdb holds only the in-frame ones, with some missing. The sample contains roughly 1 million clones, around 78% of which appear only once. The source material was memory CD4+ T cells from PBMCs. The subset was: CD45RA-negative fraction. The receptors here all came from a man between 18 and 35 years old in good health. Some clones in this sample may be carry-over from other donors' samples.

The gene calls are TRBV19 and TRBJ1-2; maybe TRBD1 (6 bases). Germline V gives CDR1 LNHDA, CDR2 SQIVND (reference sequence). V lost 3 bases to trimming and J lost 8 bases, with 19 bases between them. The CDR3 spans 15 residues. The CDR3 nucleotides are TGTGCCAGTAGTATCCTTATGTGGGGGCTGGGAGGCTACACCTTC. This translates into CASSILMWGLGGYTF.

V usage is TRBV6-1 and J usage is TRBJ2-1; a possible D gene is TRBD1 (6 bases). V lost 5 bases and J lost 7, with 15 bases in between. Germline-derived CDR1 and CDR2 are MNHNS and SASEGT. This CDR3 spans 14 amino acids. DNA of the CDR3: TGTGCCAGCAGTCCCTCGACAGGCTGGAATGAGCAGTTCTTC. It translates to CASSPSTGWNEQFF.

This chain connects TRBV4-1 to TRBJ2-7, with 9 bases lining up with TRBD1. The CDR3 runs 14 residues. Germline trimming cut 6 bases from V and 0 bases from J; bases unmatched to any gene: 3. Per the germline V gene, CDR1 is MGHRA and CDR2 is YSYEKL. CDR3: CASSPGQGSYEQYF. The CDR3 DNA reads as TGCGCCAGCAGTCCGGGACAGGGCTCCTACGAGCAGTACTTC.

The rearrangement joins TRBV4-2 to TRBJ1-3; tentative D call: TRBD1 (6 bases). Trimming took 6 bases from V and 11 from J, leaving 17 bases between them. The CDR3 loop spans 13 amino acids. Germline CDR1 reads LGHNA; CDR2 reads YNFKEQ. This CDR3 is CASRGGPRAAIYF. CDR3 sequence (DNA): TGTGCCAGCAGGGGGGGGCCCCGGGCTGCCATATATTTT.

The chain recombines TRBV5-8 with TRBJ1-5; D not resolved. Deletions cut 2 bases from V and 3 bases from J, with 9 bases between. The CDR3 runs 14 residues. The germline V gene has CDR1 SGHTS and CDR2 YDEGEE. CDR3 nucleotides: TGTGCCAGCAGCTTCGGAATGTCCAATCAGCCCCAGCATTTT. Its protein product is CASSFGMSNQPQHF.

The chain employs TRBV18 and TRBJ1-1; tentatively, D is TRBD1 (5 bases). V shed 3 bases and J shed 0 bases, with 11 bases lying between them. Germline V gene lookup returns CDR1 KGHSH and CDR2 LQKENI. The CDR3 spans 15 residues. Here the CDR3 reads CASSPLPGLNTEAFF. The CDR3, as DNA: TGTGCCAGCTCACCTCTACCGGGACTGAACACTGAAGCTTTCTTT.

The rearrangement uses TRBV5-1 and TRBJ1-1; D is uncertain. The ends were cut back, 0 bases at V and 3 bases at J, with 12 bases in the middle. This CDR3 comprises 15 residues. Germline lookup yields CDR1 SGHRS and CDR2 YFSETQ. CDR3 region: CASSLADAPDTEAFF. CDR3 DNA sequence: TGCGCCAGCAGCTTGGCTGACGCGCCGGACACTGAAGCTTTCTTT. Full variable domain (missing parts from reference TRBV5-1 and TRBJ1-1): KAGVTQTPRYLIKTRGQQVTLSCSPISGHRSVSWYQQTPGQGLQFLFEYFSETQRNKGNFPGRFSGRQFSNSRSEMNVSTLELGDSALYLCASSLADAPDTEAFFGQGTRLTVV.

Here the CDR3 reads CASSQYQETQYF. CDR3 sequence (DNA): TGTGCCAGCAGTCAGTACCAAGAGACCCAGTACTTC. J is TRBJ2-5 and V is TRBV28, with unresolved D. Germline V lookup: CDR1 MDHEN, CDR2 SYDVKM. The CDR3 sequence is 12 residues long. Trimming stripped 5 bases from V and 0 bases from J, with 4 bases between. Combining the CDR3 with reference TRBV28 and TRBJ2-5 gives the whole variable domain DVKVTQSSRYLVKRTGEKVFLECVQDMDHENMFWYRQDPGLGLRLIYFSYDVKMKEKGDIPEGYSVSREKKERFSLILESASTNQTSMYLCASSQYQETQYFGPGTRLLVL.

The rearrangement joins TRBV27 to TRBJ1-2; D not resolved. Trimming took 3 bases from V and 8 from J, leaving 10 bases between them. This CDR3 is built from 12 residues. Germline V gene lookup returns CDR1 MNHEY and CDR2 SMNVEV (reference sequence). CDR3 DNA: TGTGCCAGCAGTTTTGCGGGCGAGGGCTACACCTTC. Its translation is CASSFAGEGYTF.

The V and J genes are TRBV18 and TRBJ2-7; TRBD1 aligns across 7 bases. Germline loops: CDR1 KGHSH, CDR2 LQKENI. CDR3 length: 15 residues. V lost 3 bases, J lost 5 bases, and 10 bases stayed unmatched. CDR3 bases: TGTGCCAGCTCACCTGGACAGGTTCCGTCCCACGAGCAGTACTTC. This encodes CASSPGQVPSHEQYF.

A remark on this clone: The same CDR3 is also encoded by other DNA sequences in this sample. The genes are TRBV19 and TRBJ1-5; D is perhaps TRBD1 (5 bases). Trimming stripped 3 bases from V and 1 base from J, with 10 bases between. Germline loops: CDR1 LNHDA, CDR2 SQIVND (reference sequence). The CDR3 is 15 residues long. The CDR3 nucleotides read TGTGCCAGTAGTATCCAGGGTGGCAGCAATCAGCCCCAGCATTTT. Protein: CASSIQGGSNQPQHF. The variable domain in full, completed from reference TRBV19 and TRBJ1-5, reads DGGITQSPKYLFRKEGQNVTLSCEQNLNHDAMYWYRQDPGQGLRLIYYSQIVNDFQKGDIAEGYSVSREKKESFPLTVTSAQKNPTAFYLCASSIQGGSNQPQHFGDGTRLSIL.

This clone has just a few counts. This chain connects TRBV11-1 to TRBJ1-1; no clear D. The germline V gene encodes CDR1 SGHAT and CDR2 FQDESV (reference sequence). CDR3 length equals 14 residues. V was clipped by 5 bases and J by 4 bases, with 14 bases between them. CDR3 amino acids: CASSLEAAGTEAFF. CDR3 nucleotide sequence: TGTGCCAGCAGCCTCGAAGCGGCGGGCACTGAAGCTTTCTTT. Filled out from reference TRBV11-1 and TRBJ1-1, the complete variable domain reads EAEVAQSPRYKITEKSQAVAFWCDPISGHATLYWYRQILGQGPELLVQFQDESVVDDSQLPKDRFSAERLKGVDSTLKIQPAELGDSAMYLCASSLEAAGTEAFFGQGTRLTVV.

J is TRBJ1-2 and V is TRBV30; TRBD1 is a possible D gene (6 bases). CDR3 length equals 12 residues. V lost 5 bases and J lost 8, with 15 bases in between. Germline V gene sequence: CDR1 GTSNPN, CDR2 SVGIG (reference sequence). CDR3: CAWAPTQGGYTF. CDR3 sequence (DNA): TGTGCCTGGGCCCCGACCCAGGGGGGCTACACCTTC.

This sequence joins TRBV9 and TRBJ2-2; 12 bases are a match to TRBD1. J lost 6 bases, V lost 0 bases, and 6 bases had no gene match. The germline gives CDR1 SGDLS, CDR2 YYNGEE. This CDR3 region has 17 residues. The CDR3 DNA sequence: TGTGCCAGCAGCGTAGTTCTGGGACAGGGGGCGCCCGGGGAGCTGTTTTTT. Residues: CASSVVLGQGAPGELFF.

The sample holds one count of this clone. The chain recombines TRBV28 with TRBJ2-1; 10 bases map to TRBD1. Germline loops: CDR1 MDHEN, CDR2 SYDVKM. The CDR3 is 15 residues long. Losses at the gene ends were 3 bases for V and 7 bases for J; bases not matched to a gene: 6. The CDR3 region has the DNA TGTGCCAGCAGTTTGGGACAGGGGAAGCGGAATGAGCAGTTCTTC. This sequence encodes CASSLGQGKRNEQFF. The full variable domain, its missing parts supplied by reference TRBV28 and TRBJ2-1, is DVKVTQSSRYLVKRTGEKVFLECVQDMDHENMFWYRQDPGLGLRLIYFSYDVKMKEKGDIPEGYSVSREKKERFSLILESASTNQTSMYLCASSLGQGKRNEQFFGPGTRLTVL.

This chain links TRBV4-3 with TRBJ2-3; 11 bases map to TRBD2. The CDR3 is 17 amino acids. V dropped 4 bases and J dropped 3; count of bases not matched to a gene: 9. Germline V gene sequence: CDR1 LGHNA, CDR2 YSLEER. The CDR3 nucleotides read TGCGCCAGCAGCCCAACAACTAGCGGGAGAGGTACAGATACGCAGTATTTT. Its translation is CASSPTTSGRGTDTQYF.

V usage is TRBV11-2 and J usage is TRBJ2-3; D assignment may be TRBD1 or TRBD2 (5 bases each). The V and J ends lost 0 bases and 9 bases respectively, with 13 bases between them. The CDR3 runs to 14 residues. Looked up from germline, CDR1 is SGHAT and CDR2 is FQNNGV. The CDR3 region has the DNA TGTGCCAGCAGCTTAGAGAGCCCCTGGGGGACGCAGTATTTT. Protein sequence: CASSLESPWGTQYF.

This chain links TRBV27 with TRBJ2-6, with a weak D call TRBD2 (5 bases). Trimming stripped 5 bases from V and 2 bases from J, with 10 bases between. Per germline, CDR1 MNHEY and CDR2 SMNVEV (reference sequence). The CDR3 has 15 residues. The CDR3 region has the DNA TGTGCCAGCAGTCGAGGGCAGGCTGGGGCCAACGTCCTGACTTTC. The encoded protein is CASSRGQAGANVLTF.

The chain uses TRBV6-1 and TRBJ1-1, with a weak D call TRBD1 (6 bases). Between the trimmed V and J ends, which lost 7 bases and 8 bases, there was a span of 17 bases. Per the germline V gene, CDR1 is MNHNS and CDR2 is SASEGT. The CDR3 loop spans 13 amino acids. The CDR3 DNA sequence: TGTGCCAGCATTTGGGCAGGGGTAAAGGAAGCTTTCTTT. Translating gives CASIWAGVKEAFF.

The genes are TRBV6-6 and TRBJ2-4, with D possibly TRBD1 on 6 matching bases. Trimming removed 2 bases from V and 4 bases from J, with 15 bases in between. The germline V gene encodes CDR1 MNHNY and CDR2 SVGAGI (reference sequence). The CDR3 extends over 16 amino acids. CDR3 sequence (DNA): TGTGCCAGCAGTTACCTAGGGTTCACAGGGAAAAACATTCAGTACTTC. This encodes CASSYLGFTGKNIQYF.

The genes are TRBV14 and TRBJ2-5, with 12 bases identical to TRBD2. Trimming removed 0 bases from V and 5 bases from J; junction bases left unmatched: 7. Germline CDR1 reads SGHDN; CDR2 reads FVKESK. This CDR3 is built from 17 residues. The CDR3 is CASSQDVRLAGVETQYF. CDR3 coding DNA: TGTGCCAGCAGCCAAGATGTCCGACTAGCGGGAGTTGAGACCCAGTACTTC.

The genes are TRBV10-2 and TRBJ2-2, with D maybe TRBD1 (5 bases). V lost 7 bases, J lost 5 bases, and 14 bases lay in between. This CDR3 is built from 14 residues. The germline V gene has CDR1 WSHSY and CDR2 SAAADI. In DNA, the CDR3 is TGCGCCAGCACTAACTCAGGGCGGACCGGGGAGCTGTTTTTT. Protein sequence: CASTNSGRTGELFF.

The V and J genes are TRBV11-1 and TRBJ1-1; tentatively, D is TRBD1 (5 bases). Trimming shortened V by 5 bases and J by 4 bases, and 17 bases separated the two germline ends. Germline V gene sequence: CDR1 SGHAT, CDR2 FQDESV (reference sequence). The CDR3 spans 15 residues. The CDR3 nucleotides are TGTGCCAGCAGCCCCCGCCGGGACCGATCCACTGAAGCTTTCTTT. As protein: CASSPRRDRSTEAFF.

The genes are TRBV7-2 and TRBJ2-7, with D maybe TRBD1 (6 bases). This CDR3 has 16 residues. Between the trimmed V and J ends, which lost 5 bases and 3 bases, there was a span of 20 bases. Germline V gene sequence: CDR1 SGHTA, CDR2 FQGNSA. The CDR3: CASSEQGSSNYYEQYF. The CDR3 DNA reads as TGTGCCAGCAGCGAACAGGGTTCCTCCAATTACTACGAGCAGTACTTC.

This clone was counted only a few times. Other nucleotide sequences in the sample specify the same CDR3. The chain recombines TRBV29-1 with TRBJ1-2; possible D gene TRBD1, 6 bases. The V end lost 4 bases, the J end lost 7 bases, and 13 bases lay between the germline ends. Germline values: CDR1 SQVTM, CDR2 ANQGSEA. This CDR3 region has 12 residues. CDR3 DNA: TGCAGCGTTGGGGGGCAGGGTAGTGGCTACACCTTC. Amino acid sequence: CSVGGQGSGYTF.

The V call is TRBV4-1, the J call TRBJ1-2, with D possibly being TRBD1 (5 bases). Germline loops: CDR1 MGHRA, CDR2 YSYEKL. Trimming stripped 2 bases from V and 8 bases from J, with 18 bases between. This CDR3 is 15 amino acids long. CDR3: CASSQPGTSIWGYTF. CDR3 nucleotide sequence: TGCGCCAGCAGCCAACCCGGGACCTCCATCTGGGGCTACACCTTC.

This rearrangement joins TRBV5-4 to TRBJ2-7; 8 bases agree with TRBD1. The V gene end was trimmed by 0 bases and the J gene end by 2 bases; junction bases not matched to a gene: 7. The V gene's germline CDR1 is SGHNT and CDR2 YYREEE (reference sequence). This CDR3 spans 16 amino acids. The CDR3 DNA reads TGTGCCAGCAGCTTGGCTGGTGGACAGGGAGCCTACGAGCAGTACTTC. As protein: CASSLAGGQGAYEQYF.

The chain employs TRBV11-3 and TRBJ2-1; either TRBD1 or TRBD2 may supply D (5 bases each). Trimming removed 4 bases at V and 0 bases at J, with 16 bases between. The CDR3 has 17 residues. Per the germline V gene, CDR1 is SGHNT and CDR2 is YENEEA. CDR3 nucleotide sequence: TGTGCCAGCAGCTCAGGTTGGGACCCAAACTCCTACAATGAGCAGTTCTTC. Its translation is CASSSGWDPNSYNEQFF.

The chain has TRBV29-1 and TRBJ1-1; 11 nucleotides line up with TRBD1. Germline lookup yields CDR1 SQVTM and CDR2 ANQGSEA. This CDR3 contains 14 residues. Trimming at V came to 8 bases and at J to 8 bases, leaving 13 bases not matched to a gene. The CDR3 DNA follows: TGCAGCAACAACCGGGACAGGGGGACAAACGAAGCTTTCTTT. It codes for CSNNRDRGTNEAFF.